This TCR beta chain was profiled in a study of cytomegalovirus exposure and HLA in healthy donors. Study-level findings and limits: One variant, a missense change in DCLRE1C, was linked in a later analysis to TCR beta V- and J-gene trimming.

This CDR3 contains 11 residues. Germline V CDR1 and CDR2: SQVTM, ANQGSEA. J lost 6 bases, V lost 7 bases, and 4 bases had no gene match. PCR employed 60 Vbeta and 13 Jbeta primers. Sequencing was performed with immunoSEQ multiplex PCR; in TCRdb, only in-frame clones are kept and a portion is missing. The repertoire holds about 200,000 clones, with 70% to 80% as singletons. With regard to this clone: Its antigen is not known.

Despite likely unrecorded immune exposures, the donors were nominally healthy at the time of sampling. The chain recombines TRBV29-1 with TRBJ1-1; TRBD1 matches at 8 bases. Sequences were obtained from PBMCs. The clonotype originates from a girl aged 2-15 years in good health and CMV-seronegative. The CDR3 region has the DNA TGCAGCGGCCAGACAGGGGCTGAAGCTTTCTTT. It yields the protein CSGQTGAEAFF.